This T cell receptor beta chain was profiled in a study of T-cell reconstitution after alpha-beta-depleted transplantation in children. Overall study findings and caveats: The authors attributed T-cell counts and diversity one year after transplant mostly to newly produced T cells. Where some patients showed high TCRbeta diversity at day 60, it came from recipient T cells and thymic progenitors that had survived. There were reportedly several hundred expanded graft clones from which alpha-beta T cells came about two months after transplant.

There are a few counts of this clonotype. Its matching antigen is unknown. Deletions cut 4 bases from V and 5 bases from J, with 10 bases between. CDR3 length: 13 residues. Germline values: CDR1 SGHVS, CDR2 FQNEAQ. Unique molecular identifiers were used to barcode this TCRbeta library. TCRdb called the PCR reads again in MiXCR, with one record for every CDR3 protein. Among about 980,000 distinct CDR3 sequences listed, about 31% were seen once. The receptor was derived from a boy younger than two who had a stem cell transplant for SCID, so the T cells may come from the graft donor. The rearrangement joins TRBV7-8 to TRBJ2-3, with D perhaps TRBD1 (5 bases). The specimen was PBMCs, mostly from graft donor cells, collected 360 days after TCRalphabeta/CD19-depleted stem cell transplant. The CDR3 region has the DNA TGTGCCAGCAGCTACAGGACGGGAGATACGCAGTATTTT. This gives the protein CASSYRTGDTQYF.